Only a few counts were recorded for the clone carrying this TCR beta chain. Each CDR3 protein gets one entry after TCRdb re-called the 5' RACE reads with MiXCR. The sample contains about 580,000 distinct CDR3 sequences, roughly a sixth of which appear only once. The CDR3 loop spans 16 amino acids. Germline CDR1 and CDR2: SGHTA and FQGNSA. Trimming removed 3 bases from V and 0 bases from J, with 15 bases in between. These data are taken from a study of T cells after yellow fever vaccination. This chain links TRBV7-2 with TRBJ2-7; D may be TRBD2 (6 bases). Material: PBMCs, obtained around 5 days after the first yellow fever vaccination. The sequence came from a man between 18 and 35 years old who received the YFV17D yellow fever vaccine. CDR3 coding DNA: TGTGCCAGCAGCTTGGCCCCGGGGGACCGCTCCTACGAGCAGTACTTC. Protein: CASSLAPGDRSYEQYF.